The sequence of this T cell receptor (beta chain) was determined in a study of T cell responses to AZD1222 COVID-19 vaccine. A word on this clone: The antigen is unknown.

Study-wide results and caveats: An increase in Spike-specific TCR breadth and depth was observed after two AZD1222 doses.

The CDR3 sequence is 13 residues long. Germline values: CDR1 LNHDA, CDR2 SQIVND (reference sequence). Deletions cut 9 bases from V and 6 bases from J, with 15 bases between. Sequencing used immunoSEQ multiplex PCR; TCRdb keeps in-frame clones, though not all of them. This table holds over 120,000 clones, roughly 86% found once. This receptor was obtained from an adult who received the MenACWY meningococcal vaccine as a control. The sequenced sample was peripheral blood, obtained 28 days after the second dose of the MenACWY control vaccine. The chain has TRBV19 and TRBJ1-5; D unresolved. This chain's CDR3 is CASSVTPVQPQHF. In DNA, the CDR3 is TGTGCCAGCAGCGTGACGCCGGTTCAGCCCCAGCATTTT. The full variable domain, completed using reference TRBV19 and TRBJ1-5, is DGGITQSPKYLFRKEGQNVTLSCEQNLNHDAMYWYRQDPGQGLRLIYYSQIVNDFQKGDIAEGYSVSREKKESFPLTVTSAQKNPTAFYLCASSVTPVQPQHFGDGTRLSIL.